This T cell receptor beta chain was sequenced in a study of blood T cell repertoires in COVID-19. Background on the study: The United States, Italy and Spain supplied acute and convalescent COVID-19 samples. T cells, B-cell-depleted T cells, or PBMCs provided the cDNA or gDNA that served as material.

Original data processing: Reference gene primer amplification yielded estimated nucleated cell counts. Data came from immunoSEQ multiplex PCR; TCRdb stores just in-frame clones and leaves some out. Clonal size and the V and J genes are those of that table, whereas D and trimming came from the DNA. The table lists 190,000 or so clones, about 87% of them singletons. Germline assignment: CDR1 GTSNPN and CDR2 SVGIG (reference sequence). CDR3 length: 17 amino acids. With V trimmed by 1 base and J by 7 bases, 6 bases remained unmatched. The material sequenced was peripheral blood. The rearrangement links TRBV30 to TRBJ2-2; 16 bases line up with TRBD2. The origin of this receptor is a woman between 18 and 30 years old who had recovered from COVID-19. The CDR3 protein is CAWSGGLAGGPGGELFF. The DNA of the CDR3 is TGTGCCTGGAGTGGGGGACTAGCGGGAGGGCCGGGCGGGGAGCTGTTTTTT.